The source of this T cell receptor (beta chain) is a study of cytotoxic CD8 clonotypes in ibrutinib-treated CLL. The source of roughly 1.9 micrograms of genomic DNA for TCR beta libraries was cryopreserved PBMCs. TCRdb's table, derived via immunoSEQ multiplex PCR, lists solely in-frame clones and lacks some. The sample lists approximately 92,000 clones, approximately 80% occurring once. The ends lost 5 bases at V and 0 bases at J; junction bases unmatched: 6. Germline assignment: CDR1 SEHNR and CDR2 FQNEAQ (reference sequence). The CDR3 runs to 16 residues. The sequencing used PBMCs, collected after 24 months of ibrutinib treatment. The chain employs TRBV7-9 and TRBJ1-4; 7 nucleotides agree with TRBD1. The TCR sequence derives from a human donor with chronic lymphocytic leukemia. The CDR3 loop is CASSLHRGATNEKLFF. The CDR3 bases are TGTGCCAGCAGCCTCCACAGGGGTGCAACTAATGAAAAACTGTTTTTT.